This T cell receptor beta chain appears in the sequencing data of a study of blood T cell repertoires in COVID-19. Study context: Researchers got acute and convalescent COVID-19 samples from the United States, Italy and Spain. From T cells, B-cell-depleted T cells, or PBMCs came the material, which was cDNA or gDNA.

This CDR3 has 18 residues. Germline loops: CDR1 MGHDK, CDR2 SYGVNS. V shed 4 bases and J 0 bases; nucleotides not matched to a gene: 11. In the original workflow: Amplifying reference gene primers gave estimates of nucleated cell counts. This table comes from immunoSEQ multiplex PCR, and its TCRdb copy is limited to in-frame clones, with some not included. V, J and clone size derive from that table, while D and trimming were established from the DNA sequence. This table holds about 210,000 clones, 84% found once. J is TRBJ2-4 and V is TRBV25-1; 8 nucleotides line up with TRBD1. The clonotype comes from a woman aged 45 to 65 with active or convalescent COVID-19. The sequenced sample was peripheral blood. CDR3 in amino acids: CASSAGGAFLGAKNIQYF. CDR3 coding DNA: TGTGCCAGCAGTGCAGGGGGCGCATTCCTCGGAGCCAAAAACATTCAGTACTTC.